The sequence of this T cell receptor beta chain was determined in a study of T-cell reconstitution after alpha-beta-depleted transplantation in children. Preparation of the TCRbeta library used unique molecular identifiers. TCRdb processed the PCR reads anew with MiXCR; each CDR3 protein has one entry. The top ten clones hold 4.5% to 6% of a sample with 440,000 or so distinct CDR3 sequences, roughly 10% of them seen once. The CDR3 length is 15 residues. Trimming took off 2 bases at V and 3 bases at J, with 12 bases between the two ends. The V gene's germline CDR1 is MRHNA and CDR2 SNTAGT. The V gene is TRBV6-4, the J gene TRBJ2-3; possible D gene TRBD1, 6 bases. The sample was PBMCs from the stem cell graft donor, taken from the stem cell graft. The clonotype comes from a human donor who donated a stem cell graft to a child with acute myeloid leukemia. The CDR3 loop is CASSDGGSPTDTQYF. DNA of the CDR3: TGTGCCAGCAGTGACGGGGGCTCCCCTACAGATACGCAGTATTTT.